This T cell receptor beta chain emerged from a study of identical twins. General study results and limits: A partial confounding effect on zero-insertion analyses could come from invariant MAIT and iNKT cells. Some out-of-frame alpha sequences were shared by twins, and these showed excess low generation probability. The analysis was cross-sectional rather than longitudinal within donors.

V was shortened by 7 bases and J by 15 bases, with 22 bases between the two germline ends. The CDR3 is 13 amino acids. The germline V gene has CDR1 MNHEY and CDR2 SMNVEV (reference sequence). A universal primer site arose from template switching, and cDNA bore unique molecular identifiers. TCRdb re-analysed the 5' RACE reads in MiXCR, keeping a single row per CDR3 protein. The sample consists of more than 650,000 distinct CDR3 sequences, over 5% of them appearing once. Regarding this clonotype: Its antigen is undetermined.

The sequence derives from a man between 18 and 35 years old in good health. The V call is TRBV27, the J call TRBJ1-5; maybe TRBD1 (6 bases). The specimen was naive T cells sorted from blood. CDR3 loop: CASKRAGEARVHF. The DNA for the CDR3 is TGTGCCAGCAAAAGGGCAGGGGAAGCTCGGGTGCATTTT.